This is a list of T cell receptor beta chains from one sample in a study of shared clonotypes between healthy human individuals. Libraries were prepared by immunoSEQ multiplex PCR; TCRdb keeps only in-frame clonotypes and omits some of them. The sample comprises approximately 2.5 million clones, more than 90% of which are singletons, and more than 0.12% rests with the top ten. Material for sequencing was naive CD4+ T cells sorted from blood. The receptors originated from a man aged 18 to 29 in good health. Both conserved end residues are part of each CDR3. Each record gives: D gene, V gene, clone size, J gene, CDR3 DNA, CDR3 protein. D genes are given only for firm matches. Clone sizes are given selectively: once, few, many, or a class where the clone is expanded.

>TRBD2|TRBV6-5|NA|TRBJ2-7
TGTGCCAGCAGTTACCTAGCGGGCCCTTCCTACGAGCAGTACTTC
CASSYLAGPSYEQYF
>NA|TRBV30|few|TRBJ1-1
TGTGCCTGGAGTGCCTCCGACCCTGAAGCTTTCTTT
CAWSASDPEAFF
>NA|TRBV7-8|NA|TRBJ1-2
TGTGCCAGCAGCTCCCTGGAGGGGAACTATGGCTACACCTTC
CASSSLEGNYGYTF
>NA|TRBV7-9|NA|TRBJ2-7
TGTGCCAGCAGCTTAGCAGGGGGGCATCCCCCATTATTCTACGAGCAGTACTTC
CASSLAGGHPPLFYEQYF
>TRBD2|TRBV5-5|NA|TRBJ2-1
TGTGCCAGCAGCTTGGGCAGCGGGAGTCGTAATGAGCAGTTCTTC
CASSLGSGSRNEQFF
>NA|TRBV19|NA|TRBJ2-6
TGTGCCAGTAGTATAGGGAATGCAGAGGCTGGGGCCAACGTCCTGACTTTC
CASSIGNAEAGANVLTF
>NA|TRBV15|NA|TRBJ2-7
TGTGCCACCAGCGAAAATCTCGGAGGGGCCGGCGAGCAGTACTTC
CATSENLGGAGEQYF
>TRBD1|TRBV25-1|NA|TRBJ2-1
TGTGCCAGCAGTCACCTCGGTAGGGGGCGATACAATGAGCAGTTCTTC
CASSHLGRGRYNEQFF
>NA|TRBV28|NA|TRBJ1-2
TGTGCCAGCAGTTCCGAGGGGGGGGATGGCTACACCTTC
CASSSEGGDGYTF
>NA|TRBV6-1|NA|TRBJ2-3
TGTGCCAGCAGTGACCCGGGACTGGGCACAGATACGCAGTATTTT
CASSDPGLGTDTQYF
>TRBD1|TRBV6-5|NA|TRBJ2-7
TGTGCCAGCAGTTACTCGATACCCGACAGGGGCTACGAGCAGTACTTC
CASSYSIPDRGYEQYF
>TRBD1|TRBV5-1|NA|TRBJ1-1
TGCGCCAGCAGCGGACAGGGGGGGAACACTGAAGCTTTCTTT
CASSGQGGNTEAFF
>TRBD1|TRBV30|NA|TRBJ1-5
TGTGCCTGGAGCGGTGACAGGGGGCTTCAGCCCCAGCATTTT
CAWSGDRGLQPQHF
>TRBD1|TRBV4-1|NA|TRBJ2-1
TGCGCCAGCAGCCAGAGAACAGGGGGAGCTTACAATGAGCAGTTCTTC
CASSQRTGGAYNEQFF
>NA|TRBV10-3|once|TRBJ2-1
TGTGCCATCAGTGCCCGGGACTGGTACTACAATGAGCAGTTCTTC
CAISARDWYYNEQFF
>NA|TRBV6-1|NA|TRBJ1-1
TGTGCCAGCAGTGAAAAGTACGGCATGAACACTGAAGCTTTCTTT
CASSEKYGMNTEAFF
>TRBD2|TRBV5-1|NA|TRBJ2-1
TGCGCCAGCAGCTTGGATTTCGGGACTAGCGGGTACAATGAGCAGTTCTTC
CASSLDFGTSGYNEQFF
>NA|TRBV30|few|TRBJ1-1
TGTGCCTGGAGTGGACAGTTGGGCACTGAAGCTTTCTTT
CAWSGQLGTEAFF
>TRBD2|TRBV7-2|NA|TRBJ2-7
TGTGCCAGCAGCTTCGGCGGGAGCTCGGTCGAGCAGTACTTC
CASSFGGSSVEQYF
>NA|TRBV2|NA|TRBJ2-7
TGTGCCAGCAGTGAAGTCCGGTCCGGCGCGGCCGGGTTTGGGTACTTC
CASSEVRSGAAGFGYF
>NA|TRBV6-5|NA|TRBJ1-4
TGTGCCAGCAGTTACTTGGGCAGCGCGGGCGAAAAACTGTTTTTT
CASSYLGSAGEKLFF
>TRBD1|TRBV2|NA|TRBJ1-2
TGTGCCAGCGGGGAATATGGACAGGGGACCAATGGCTACACCTTC
CASGEYGQGTNGYTF
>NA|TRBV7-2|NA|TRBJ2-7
TGTGCCAGCAGCTTAGACTCCTTGGAGCAGTACTTC
CASSLDSLEQYF
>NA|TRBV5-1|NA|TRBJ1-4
TGCGCCAGCAGCTTCCAAACTGTTGAGGGCCCTAATGAAAAACTGTTTTTT
CASSFQTVEGPNEKLFF
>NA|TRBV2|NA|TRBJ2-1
TGTGCCAGCAAAGCCGGGACTCAGCTTAATGAGCAGTTCTTC
CASKAGTQLNEQFF
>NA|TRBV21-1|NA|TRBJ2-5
TGTGCCAGCAGCAAAGGACGAGAGACCCAGTACTTC
CASSKGRETQYF
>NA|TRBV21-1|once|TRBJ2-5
TGTGCCAGCATCGTTGAAGCGGGCATCTCAGAGACCCAGTACTTC
CASIVEAGISETQYF
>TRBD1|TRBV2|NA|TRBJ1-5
TGTGCCAGCAGCTTAACAGGGGGTGGTCAGCCCCAGCATTTT
CASSLTGGGQPQHF
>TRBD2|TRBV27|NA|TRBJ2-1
TGTGCCAGCAGTTCTAGGACTAGCGGGAGCGATGAGCAGTTCTTC
CASSSRTSGSDEQFF
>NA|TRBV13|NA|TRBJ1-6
TGTGCCAGCAGCCACCGACAGGTGGGTCTACCCCTCCACTTT
CASSHRQVGLPLHF
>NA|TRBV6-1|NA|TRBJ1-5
TGTGCCAGCAGGGCAGGGGTTGGCAATCAGCCCCAGCATTTT
CASRAGVGNQPQHF
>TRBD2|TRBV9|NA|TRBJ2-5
TGTGCCAGCAGCGTAGTCGCGGGGGGGCAAGAGACCCAGTACTTC
CASSVVAGGQETQYF
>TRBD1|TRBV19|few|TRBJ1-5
TGTGCCAGTAGTACAGACAGGGCCACCCAGCATTTT
CASSTDRATQHF
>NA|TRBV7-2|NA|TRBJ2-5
TGTGCCAGCAGCCCAGTGCGGGGGCGGGGGGAGACCCAGTACTTC
CASSPVRGRGETQYF
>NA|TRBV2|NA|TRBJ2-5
TGTGCCAGCAGTGAAGTTCGGGGGGCGTACCAAGAGACCCAGTACTTC
CASSEVRGAYQETQYF
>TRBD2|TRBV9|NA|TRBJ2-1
TGTGCCAGCAGCCCCCGTGGAGCGGGAGGGAATGGTGAGCAGTTCTTC
CASSPRGAGGNGEQFF
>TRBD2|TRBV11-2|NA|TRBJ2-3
TGTGCCAGCAGCCAAACGGGGACTACAGGCAAGGGACCACCAGATACGCAGTATTTT
CASSQTGTTGKGPPDTQYF
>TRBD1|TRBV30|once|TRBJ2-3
TGTGCCTGGAGTGTAGGGGGCACCGTGAAGTACACAGATACGCAGTATTTT
CAWSVGGTVKYTDTQYF
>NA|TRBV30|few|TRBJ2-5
TGTGCCTCCCCCGAGGGTTCGGGGGAGACCCAGTACTTC
CASPEGSGETQYF
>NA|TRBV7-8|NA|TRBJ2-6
TGTGCCAGCAGCTTTGCTTCTGGGGCCAACGTCCTGACTTTC
CASSFASGANVLTF
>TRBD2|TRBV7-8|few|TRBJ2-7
TGTGCCAGCAGCATTAGCGGGGGGCTCGAGCAGTACTTC
CASSISGGLEQYF
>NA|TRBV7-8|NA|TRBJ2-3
TGTGCCAGCAGCCCCCGGGCCCAACCGGATACGCAGTATTTT
CASSPRAQPDTQYF
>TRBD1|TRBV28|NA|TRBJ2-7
TGTGCCAGCACAACCCAAGGAATACAGGGGGTCTACGAGCAGTACTTC
CASTTQGIQGVYEQYF
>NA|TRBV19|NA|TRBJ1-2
TGTGCCAGTAGTATATCAGACAGCCCCTATGGCTACACCTTC
CASSISDSPYGYTF
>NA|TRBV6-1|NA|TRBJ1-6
TGTGCCAGCAGCAGTCCGAATAATTCACCCCTCCACTTT
CASSSPNNSPLHF
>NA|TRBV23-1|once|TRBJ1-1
TGCGCCAGCAGTCAATTGTCGGGGGTGAACACTGAAGCTTTCTTT
CASSQLSGVNTEAFF
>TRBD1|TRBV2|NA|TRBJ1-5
TGTGCCAGCAGCGGGACAGGGGGCGCGAATCAGCCCCAGCATTTT
CASSGTGGANQPQHF
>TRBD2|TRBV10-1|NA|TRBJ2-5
TGCGCCAGCAGTGAGTCCAGCGGGGCCCCCGCCCAGTACTTC
CASSESSGAPAQYF
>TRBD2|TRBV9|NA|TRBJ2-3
TGTGCTAGGAGTTGGGGGGGTACCGACACAGATACGCAGTATTTT
CARSWGGTDTDTQYF
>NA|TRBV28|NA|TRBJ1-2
TGTGCCAGCAGCTTTTTCTATGGCTACACCTTC
CASSFFYGYTF
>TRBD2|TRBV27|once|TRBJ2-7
TGTGCCAGCAGAAAGTTAGCGGGGGAGTTCTACGAGCAGTACTTC
CASRKLAGEFYEQYF
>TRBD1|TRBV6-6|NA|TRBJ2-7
TGTGCCAGCAGTTATCAGGGGGCAGGCGAGCAGTACTTC
CASSYQGAGEQYF